A selection of T cell receptor beta chains follows, all from one sample in a study of blood T cell repertoires in COVID-19. Generated by immunoSEQ multiplex PCR, the TCRdb table keeps only in-frame clones and is missing some. The data show 180,000 or so clones, over 70% seen once. Sequencing input: PBMCs or T cells enriched from blood (not recorded which). Receptor source: a man aged 50-60 years who had recovered from COVID-19. CDR3s include the opening cysteine and the closing phenylalanine or tryptophan. A D gene is named only where the DNA matches it firmly. Rows give clone size only sometimes, using once, few, many, or a class for an expanded clone.

TRBV3-1/TRBV3-2	.	.	TRBJ2-5	TGTGCCAGCAGCCAAGACCTAAGCGGCCAAGAGACCCAGTACTTC	CASSQDLSGQETQYF
TRBV6-5	TRBD1	.	TRBJ1-2	TGTGCCAGCAGTCGGGACAGGGTGGTTGGTGGCTACACCTTC	CASSRDRVVGGYTF
TRBV25-1	.	.	TRBJ1-2	TGTGCCAGCAGACGGGACTTCTATGGCTACACCTTC	CASRRDFYGYTF
TRBV29-1	TRBD1	once	TRBJ1-1	TGCAGCGTCACACCGATGGGACAGGGGAACACTGAAGCTTTCTTT	CSVTPMGQGNTEAFF
TRBV7-8	.	once	TRBJ1-5	TGTGCCAGCAGCTTAGAAGGGCAGGGGATTCAGCCCCAGCATTTT	CASSLEGQGIQPQHF
TRBV7-7	.	.	TRBJ2-3	TGTGCCAGCAGCTTAGCAGGACGGGGGTTCGGCACAGATACGCAGTATTTT	CASSLAGRGFGTDTQYF
TRBV3-1/TRBV3-2	.	.	TRBJ2-4	TGTGCCAGCAGCCAAGTCCCCCGCGGTGGTGGAAACATTCAGTACTTC	CASSQVPRGGGNIQYF
TRBV27	TRBD1	.	TRBJ2-5	TGTGCCAGCAGCCTAACAGGGGCCCTACAAGAGACCCAGTACTTC	CASSLTGALQETQYF
TRBV4-1	TRBD2	few	TRBJ2-7	TGCGCCAGCAGCCACTTAGCGGGGTCGTACGAGCAGTACTTC	CASSHLAGSYEQYF
TRBV3-1/TRBV3-2	.	.	TRBJ1-6	TGTGCCAGCAGCCATACCCCGGGGGACGGTTCACCCCTCCACTTT	CASSHTPGDGSPLHF
TRBV7-9	TRBD1	.	TRBJ2-2	TGTGCCAGCAGCCCATGGACAGGGAACACCGGGGAGCTGTTTTTT	CASSPWTGNTGELFF
TRBV9	TRBD1	.	TRBJ1-2	TGTGCCAGCAGCGCCACAGGGGTACATGGCTACACCTTC	CASSATGVHGYTF
TRBV27	.	.	TRBJ2-3	TGTGCCAGCAGTTTAGTAGCGATAAGCACAGATACGCAGTATTTT	CASSLVAISTDTQYF
TRBV28	TRBD1	.	TRBJ1-5	TGTGCCAGCAGCCAAGGGGGCTATAGCAATCAGCCCCAGCATTTT	CASSQGGYSNQPQHF
TRBV6-1	.	few	TRBJ1-2	TGTGCCAGCAGTGAATATGGAGGATATGGCTACACCTTC	CASSEYGGYGYTF
TRBV5-4	TRBD1	.	TRBJ2-7	TGTGCCAGCAGCGACCGGGACAGGGGAAGCTACGAGCAGTACTTC	CASSDRDRGSYEQYF
TRBV5-1	TRBD1	.	TRBJ2-5	TGCGCCAGCAGCACCGGACAGGCAGAGACCCAGTACTTC	CASSTGQAETQYF
TRBV11-2	.	.	TRBJ2-3	TGTGCCAGCAGCCCCAGGGTCGGGGGGCGCAACACAGATACGCAGTATTTT	CASSPRVGGRNTDTQYF
TRBV27	TRBD1	once	TRBJ1-5	TGTGCCAGCAGTTTAACTGGGACAGGGGTCAAGTCCCAGCCCCAGCATTTT	CASSLTGTGVKSQPQHF
TRBV27	.	.	TRBJ1-4	TGTGCCAGCAAGCCAGGGAATGCTAATGAAAAACTGTTTTTT	CASKPGNANEKLFF
TRBV7-7	.	.	TRBJ2-2	TGTGCCAGCAGCCCCGGACTTTACTCCGGGGAGCTGTTTTTT	CASSPGLYSGELFF
TRBV4-1	TRBD2	.	TRBJ2-1	TGCGCCAGCAGCCAACCAGCGGGAGTAGTTGAGCAGTTCTTC	CASSQPAGVVEQFF
TRBV3-1/TRBV3-2	.	.	TRBJ2-1	TGTGCCAGCAGCCAAGATTTGATAGGCGGGACGGACGACAATGAGCAGTTCTTC	CASSQDLIGGTDDNEQFF
TRBV5-5	TRBD1	.	TRBJ2-7	TGTGCCAGCAGCTTAAGCCCGGACAGGGCACTCTCCTACGAGCAGTACTTC	CASSLSPDRALSYEQYF
TRBV5-1	.	.	TRBJ1-6	TGCGCCAGCAGCTTGGGGGCGAATTCACCCCTCCACTTT	CASSLGANSPLHF
TRBV7-3	.	.	TRBJ2-3	TGTGCCAGCAGCTCCGCCGGGACAAGCACAGATACGCAGTATTTT	CASSSAGTSTDTQYF
TRBV24-1	TRBD2	.	TRBJ2-7	TGTGCCACCAGTGACCCGGGGACTAGCGACTACGAGCAGTACTTC	CATSDPGTSDYEQYF
TRBV5-1	TRBD1	.	TRBJ2-5	TGCGCCAGCAACTCCCTTGGGACAGAGTACCAAGAGACCCAGTACTTC	CASNSLGTEYQETQYF
TRBV30	.	once	TRBJ1-2	TGTGCCTGGAAGGGAGGATTTAACTATGGCTACACCTTC	CAWKGGFNYGYTF
TRBV7-2	.	.	TRBJ2-5	TGTGCCAGCTCCAGGGGTTACCAAGAGACCCAGTACTTC	CASSRGYQETQYF
TRBV5-4	TRBD1	.	TRBJ1-5	TGTGCCAGCAGCCTGGACAGGGTTGGGCAGCCCCAGCATTTT	CASSLDRVGQPQHF
TRBV19	.	.	TRBJ2-1	TGTGCCAGCGACGGGAGAATCGGGGCCAATGAGCAGTTCTTC	CASDGRIGANEQFF
TRBV5-4	TRBD1	.	TRBJ1-6	TGTGCCAGCAGCAACCGGGACAGGGCCGATCGGCATTCACCCCTCCACTTT	CASSNRDRADRHSPLHF
TRBV7-2	TRBD1	.	TRBJ1-2	TGTGCCAGCAGCTTAGGATCCGGGACAGGGGCCCCGAATGGCTACACCTTC	CASSLGSGTGAPNGYTF
TRBV7-3	.	.	TRBJ2-2	TGTGCCAGCAGCTTCGCCGGGGAGCTGTTTTTT	CASSFAGELFF
TRBV10-3	TRBD2	.	TRBJ2-6	TGTGCCATCAGTGATAGGACTAGGGGCTCTGGGGCCAACGTCCTGACTTTC	CAISDRTRGSGANVLTF
TRBV5-5	.	.	TRBJ1-4	TGTGCCAGCAGCTCCCCAGGGAGGAGTGAAAAACTGTTTTTT	CASSSPGRSEKLFF
TRBV28	.	.	TRBJ1-3	TGTGCCAGCAGTTTAATCGGGGATGGAAACACCATATATTTT	CASSLIGDGNTIYF
TRBV24-1	TRBD2	.	TRBJ2-1	TGTGCCACCAGTGGCAAAGCGGGGGTTAGCTCCTACAATGAGCAGTTCTTC	CATSGKAGVSSYNEQFF
TRBV6-6	TRBD1	.	TRBJ2-5	TGTGCCAGCAGTTCAATGGACAGGGCCCTAGAGGCCCAGTACTTC	CASSSMDRALEAQYF
TRBV7-2	TRBD1	.	TRBJ1-6	TGTGCCAGCAGCACTTCAGGGACAGTTTTAAATTCACCCCTCCACTTT	CASSTSGTVLNSPLHF
TRBV14	TRBD1	.	TRBJ1-1	TGTGCCAGCAGTCTCCGGACAGGTCGTACTACTGAAGCTTTCTTT	CASSLRTGRTTEAFF
TRBV7-2	TRBD2	.	TRBJ2-1	TGTGCCAGCAGATTCGGGACTAGCGGGAACAATGAGCAGTTCTTC	CASRFGTSGNNEQFF
TRBV11-3	TRBD1	.	TRBJ2-7	TGTGCCAGCAGCCGGGACAGTGCCTACGAGCAGTACTTC	CASSRDSAYEQYF